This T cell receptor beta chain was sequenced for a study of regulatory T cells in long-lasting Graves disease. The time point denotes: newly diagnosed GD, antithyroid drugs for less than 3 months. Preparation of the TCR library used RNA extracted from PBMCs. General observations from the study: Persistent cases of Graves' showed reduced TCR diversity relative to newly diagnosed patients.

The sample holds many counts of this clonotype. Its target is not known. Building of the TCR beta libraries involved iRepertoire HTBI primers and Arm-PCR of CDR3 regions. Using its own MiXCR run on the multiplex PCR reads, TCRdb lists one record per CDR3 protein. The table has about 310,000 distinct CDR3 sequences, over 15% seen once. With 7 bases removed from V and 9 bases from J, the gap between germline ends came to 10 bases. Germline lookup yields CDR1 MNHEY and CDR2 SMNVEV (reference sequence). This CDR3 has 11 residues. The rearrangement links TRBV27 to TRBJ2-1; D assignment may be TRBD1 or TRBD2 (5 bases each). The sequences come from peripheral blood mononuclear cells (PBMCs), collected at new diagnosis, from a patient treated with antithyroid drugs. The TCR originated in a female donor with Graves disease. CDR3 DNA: TGTGCCAGCACCCGTGGGGGTGAGCAGTTCTTC. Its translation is CASTRGGEQFF.